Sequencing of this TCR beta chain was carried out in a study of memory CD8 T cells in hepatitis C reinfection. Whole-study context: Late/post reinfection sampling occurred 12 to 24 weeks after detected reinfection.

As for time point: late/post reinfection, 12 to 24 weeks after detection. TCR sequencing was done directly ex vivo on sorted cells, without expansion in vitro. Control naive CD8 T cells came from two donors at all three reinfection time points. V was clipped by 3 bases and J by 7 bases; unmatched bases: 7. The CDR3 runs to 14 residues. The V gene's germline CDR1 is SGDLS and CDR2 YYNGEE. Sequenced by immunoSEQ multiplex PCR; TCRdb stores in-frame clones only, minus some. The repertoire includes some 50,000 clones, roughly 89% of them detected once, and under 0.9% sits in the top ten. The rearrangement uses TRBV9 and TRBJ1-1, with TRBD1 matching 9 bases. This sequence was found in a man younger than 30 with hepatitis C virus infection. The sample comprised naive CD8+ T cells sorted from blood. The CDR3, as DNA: TGTGCCAGCAGCGCTCGGGACAGGGTGAATGAAGCTTTCTTT. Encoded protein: CASSARDRVNEAFF. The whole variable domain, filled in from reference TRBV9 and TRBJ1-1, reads DSGVTQTPKHLITATGQRVTLRCSPRSGDLSVYWYQQSLDQGLQFLIQYYNGEERAKGNILERFSAQQFPDLHSELNLSSLELGDSALYFCASSARDRVNEAFFGQGTRLTVV.